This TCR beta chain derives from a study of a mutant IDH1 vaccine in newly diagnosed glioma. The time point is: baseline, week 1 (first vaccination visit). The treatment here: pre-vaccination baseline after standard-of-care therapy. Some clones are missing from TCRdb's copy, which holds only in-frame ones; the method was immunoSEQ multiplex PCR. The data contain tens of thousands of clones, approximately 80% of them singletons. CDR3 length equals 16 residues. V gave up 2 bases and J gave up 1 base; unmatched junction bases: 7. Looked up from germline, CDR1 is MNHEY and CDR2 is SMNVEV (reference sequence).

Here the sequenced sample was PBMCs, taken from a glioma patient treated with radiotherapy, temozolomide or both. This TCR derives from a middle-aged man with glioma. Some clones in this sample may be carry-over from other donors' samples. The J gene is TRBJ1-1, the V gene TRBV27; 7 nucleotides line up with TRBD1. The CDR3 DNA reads TGTGCCAGCAGTTTAAATCGGGACAGCCCGAACACTGAAGCTTTCTTT. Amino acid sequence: CASSLNRDSPNTEAFF.